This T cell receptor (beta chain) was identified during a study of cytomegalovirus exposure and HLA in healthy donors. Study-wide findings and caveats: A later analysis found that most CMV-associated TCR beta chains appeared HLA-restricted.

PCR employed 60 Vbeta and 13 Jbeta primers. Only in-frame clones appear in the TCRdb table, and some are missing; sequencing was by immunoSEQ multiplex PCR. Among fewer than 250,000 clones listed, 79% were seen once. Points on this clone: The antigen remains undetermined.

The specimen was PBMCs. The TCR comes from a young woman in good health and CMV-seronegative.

For the CDR3, the DNA is TGTGCCAGCTCGGGGACAGGGTCAACGAATGAGCAGTTCTTC. Translation: CASSGTGSTNEQFF. The V and J genes are TRBV5-4 and TRBJ2-1, with 9 bases identical to TRBD1. The germline V gene has CDR1 SGHNT and CDR2 YYREEE (reference sequence). The CDR3 has 14 amino acids. J was trimmed by 7 bases and V by 7 bases; bases with no gene match: 9.